What follows describes a single TCR beta chain. Its antigen is still unknown. The sample is drawn from a study of blood T cells in healthy people across ages. Findings of the study overall: With donor CMV status unknown, expanded clonotype changes were possibly confounded. The fall in TCR beta diversity per million T cells was roughly linear with age. The study found more naive CD4+ cells and higher diversity in long-lived than aged donors.

A second PCR, run for about 6 to 12 cycles, used a sample-barcoded 5' primer plus a J-beta primer mix. Individual samples furnished no less than 2.5 million CDR3-containing paired-end reads apiece. TCRdb re-called the 5' RACE reads through MiXCR, storing one row per CDR3 protein. Among about 720,000 distinct CDR3 sequences listed, 22% were seen once. Germline loops: CDR1 LGHDT, CDR2 YNNKEL (reference sequence). This CDR3 is 13 amino acids long. V lost 8 bases to trimming and J lost 2 bases, with 11 bases between them. The sequencing input was blood. The TCR was taken from a man between 65 and 80 years old in good health. The V and J genes are TRBV3-1 and TRBJ2-3; D may be TRBD2 (6 bases). The CDR3 coding sequence is TGTGCCAGCGGGGCGGGATACACAGATACGCAGTATTTT. This gives the protein CASGAGYTDTQYF.